The 9 T cell receptor beta chains listed next were all sequenced from one sample in a study of T cells in Graves' hyperthyroidism and ophthalmopathy. There were TCR beta CDR3 regions amplified from RNA transcripts. HTBI primers drove first-round RT-PCR of the TCR CDR3. TCRdb itself ran the multiplex PCR reads through MiXCR, one entry per CDR3 protein. The sample records more than 100,000 distinct CDR3 sequences, roughly 50% being singletons. The specimen was blood. Source of these receptors: a middle-aged man with Graves' hyperthyroidism.

This chain links TRBV7-2 with TRBJ2-7; D is tentatively TRBD1 or TRBD2 (5 bases each). The J call may be wrong; the DNA end is better matched by TRBJ2-5. Germline V gives CDR1 SGHTA, CDR2 FQGNSA. This CDR3 is built from 15 residues. CDR3 DNA sequence: TGTGCCAGCAGCCGGATGGGGGACCTCAAAGAGACCCAGTACTTC. Protein: CASSRMGDLKETQYF.

The chain employs TRBV7-2 and TRBJ2-3; D not resolved. This CDR3 spans 14 amino acids. Germline assignment: CDR1 SGHTA and CDR2 FQGNSA. V was trimmed by 0 bases and J by 5 bases, leaving 9 bases between them. This CDR3 is CASSLAPGLDTQYF. For the CDR3, the DNA is TGTGCCAGCAGCTTAGCTCCTGGGCTAGATACGCAGTATTTT.

This clonotype appeared a few times. The genes are TRBV20-1 and TRBJ2-7, with TRBD2 as a possible D gene (6 bases). V lost 4 bases and J 2 bases, leaving 18 bases between the germline ends. This CDR3 contains 15 residues. Looked up from germline, CDR1 is DFQATT and CDR2 is SNEGSKA (reference sequence). CDR3 DNA sequence: TGCAGTGCTAAACCTTTAGGTAGCGGCGCCTACGAGCAGTACGTC. Its protein is CSAKPLGSGAYEQYV.

This clonotype occurred many times. This chain connects TRBV5-1 to TRBJ2-5; 12 bases agree with TRBD2. V lost 0 bases and J lost 4; bases outside the gene matches: 4. Germline CDR1 is SGHRS and CDR2 is YFSETQ. CDR3 length: 16 amino acids. The CDR3 loop is CASSLASGGASETQYF. DNA of the CDR3: TGCGCCAGCAGCTTGGCTAGCGGGGGGGCCTCAGAGACCCAGTACTTC.

At least ten counts were recorded for this clonotype. V and J are TRBV6-1 and TRBJ2-3; D is possibly TRBD1 (5 bases). This CDR3 spans 13 amino acids. Germline values: CDR1 MNHNS, CDR2 SASEGT. V was trimmed by 3 bases and J by 4 bases, leaving 8 bases between them. CDR3 nucleotides: TGTGCCAGCAGTGAGGGGCCCCCAGATACGCAGTATTTT. This sequence encodes CASSEGPPDTQYF.

This clonotype was seen repeatedly, ten times or more. The CDR3 DNA reads as TGCGCCAGCAGTGATCCAGGATATCCTCAAGCTTTCTTT. It is translated as CASSDPGYPQAFF. The chain combines TRBV10-1 with TRBJ1-1; D unresolved. The V gene's germline CDR1 is WNHNN and CDR2 SYGVQD (reference sequence). The CDR3 has 13 amino acids. Trimming took 3 bases from V and 9 from J, leaving 14 bases between them.

This clonotype was recorded many times. V and J are TRBV9 and TRBJ2-7; TRBD2 matches 8 bases. J was trimmed by 3 bases and V by 4 bases; bases with no gene match: 12. Germline loops: CDR1 SGDLS, CDR2 YYNGEE. The CDR3 sequence is 16 residues long. CDR3 sequence (DNA): TGTGCCAGCAGCCCAGAGCGCGGGGGGAGTATCTACGAGCAGTACTTC. It codes for CASSPERGGSIYEQYF.

At least ten counts were recorded for this clonotype. The chain is built from TRBV4-2 and TRBJ1-2; weak D call: TRBD1 (6 bases). There are 14 residues in the CDR3. Germline V gene sequence: CDR1 LGHNA, CDR2 YNFKEQ. The V end lost 0 bases, the J end lost 7 bases, and 12 bases lay between the germline ends. CDR3 in amino acids: CASSQEQGGGGYTF. CDR3 coding DNA: TGTGCCAGCAGCCAAGAACAGGGAGGAGGTGGCTACACCTTC.

The chain employs TRBV30 and TRBJ1-1; D might be TRBD1 (6 bases). Trimming took 0 bases from V and 11 from J, leaving 16 bases between them. CDR3 length equals 13 residues. Germline CDR1 reads GTSNPN; CDR2 reads SVGIG (reference sequence). CDR3 amino acids: CAWSVDRGGQAFF. In DNA, the CDR3 is TGTGCCTGGAGTGTAGATCGTGGGGGGCAGGCTTTCTTT.